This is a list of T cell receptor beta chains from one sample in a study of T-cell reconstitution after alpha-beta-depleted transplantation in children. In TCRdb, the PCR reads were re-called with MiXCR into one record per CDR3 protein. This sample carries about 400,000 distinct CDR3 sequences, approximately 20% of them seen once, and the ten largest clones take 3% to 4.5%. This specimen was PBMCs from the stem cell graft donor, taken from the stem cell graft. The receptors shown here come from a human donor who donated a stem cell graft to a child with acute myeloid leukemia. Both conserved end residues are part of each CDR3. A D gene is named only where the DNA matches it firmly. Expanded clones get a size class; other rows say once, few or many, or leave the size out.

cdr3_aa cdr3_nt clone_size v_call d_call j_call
CASRRAGSVTEAFF TGTGCCAGCAGAAGGGCCGGGTCGGTCACTGAAGCTTTCTTT NA TRBV12-3/TRBV12-4 NA TRBJ1-1
CASSLAGGNHNEQFF TGTGCCAGCAGTTTAGCGGGAGGGAACCACAATGAGCAGTTCTTC NA TRBV28 TRBD2 TRBJ2-1
CASSQGPERPGNTIYF TGTGCCAGCAGCCAGGGACCGGAGCGGCCTGGAAACACCATATATTTT few TRBV3-1 NA TRBJ1-3
CASSFGSSSYNEQFF TGTGCCAGCAGTTTCGGCTCGAGCTCCTACAATGAGCAGTTCTTC many TRBV12-3/TRBV12-4 NA TRBJ2-1
CASSSRQGYEQYF TGTGCCAGCAGCTCCCGACAGGGCTACGAGCAGTACTTC few TRBV5-5 TRBD1 TRBJ2-7
CASSVAGDMVDNEQFF TGTGCCAGCAGCGTAGCTGGGGACATGGTCGACAATGAGCAGTTCTTC many TRBV9 NA TRBJ2-1
CASKGNTRTGYNQPQHF TGTGCCAGTAAGGGTAATACCCGGACAGGCTACAATCAGCCCCAGCATTTT few TRBV19 TRBD1 TRBJ1-5
CASSGDYWEQYF TGTGCCAGCAGTGGGGACTATTGGGAGCAGTACTTC once TRBV12-3/TRBV12-4 TRBD2 TRBJ2-7
CASSFGLAYEQYF TGTGCCAGCAGTTTTGGACTAGCTTACGAGCAGTACTTC many TRBV12-3/TRBV12-4 TRBD2 TRBJ2-7
CSALLGQGATGEAFF TGCAGTGCTTTACTGGGACAGGGCGCTACAGGTGAAGCTTTCTTT many TRBV20-1 TRBD1 TRBJ1-1
CASSFLGPRKDEQFF TGTGCCAGCAGCTTTTTGGGCCCCCGTAAGGATGAGCAGTTCTTC NA TRBV7-9 NA TRBJ2-1
CSAIPLAGNPNEQFF TGCAGTGCTATCCCACTAGCGGGAAACCCGAATGAGCAGTTCTTC few TRBV20-1 TRBD2 TRBJ2-1
CASSLEDNPYEQYF TGTGCCAGCAGTTTAGAAGATAACCCCTACGAGCAGTACTTC NA TRBV12-3/TRBV12-4 NA TRBJ2-7
CSARVNDGYTF TGCAGTGCTAGAGTCAATGACGGCTACACCTTC few TRBV20-1 NA TRBJ1-2
CSARDSVFNYGYTF TGCAGTGCTAGAGACAGCGTATTTAACTATGGCTACACCTTC many TRBV20-1 NA TRBJ1-2
CASSPGTDFQETQYF TGTGCCAGCAGCCCCGGGACAGACTTTCAAGAGACCCAGTACTTC NA TRBV12-3/TRBV12-4 TRBD1 TRBJ2-5
CASSLGAGKRYEQYF TGTGCCAGCAGTTTAGGGGCAGGGAAAAGGTACGAGCAGTACTTC few TRBV12-3/TRBV12-4 NA TRBJ2-7
CASSRRRGEKLFF TGTGCCAGCAGTCGTCGTCGGGGTGAAAAACTGTTTTTT NA TRBV4-2 NA TRBJ1-4
CASSPGLAEVSEQYF TGTGCCAGCAGCCCGGGACTAGCGGAGGTGAGCGAGCAGTACTTC NA TRBV5-6 TRBD2 TRBJ2-7
CASSQGFEQYF TGTGCCAGCAGCCAAGGGTTCGAGCAGTACTTC few TRBV4-2 NA TRBJ2-7
CASSKSLAGRKNEQFF TGTGCCAGCAGCAAGAGCCTAGCGGGAAGAAAGAATGAGCAGTTCTTC NA TRBV21-1 NA TRBJ2-1
CASSLGAGGEQYF TGTGCCAGCAGTTTAGGGGCGGGTGGCGAGCAGTACTTC few TRBV27 NA TRBJ2-7
CSVGGTSNEQFF TGCAGCGTCGGCGGGACCTCCAATGAGCAGTTCTTC many TRBV29-1 NA TRBJ2-1
CASRGFSTGENEKLFF TGTGCCAGCAGGGGATTTAGTACAGGGGAGAATGAAAAACTGTTTTTT NA TRBV12-3/TRBV12-4 TRBD1 TRBJ1-4
CASSQDLAGRAHNEQFF TGCGCCAGCAGCCAAGATCTCGCCGGGAGGGCACACAATGAGCAGTTCTTC NA TRBV4-1 TRBD2 TRBJ2-1
CASSLAQGISQGNEQFF TGTGCCAGCAGCTTAGCACAGGGGATAAGCCAGGGCAATGAGCAGTTCTTC NA TRBV7-9 TRBD1 TRBJ2-1
CASSRPGGETQYF TGCGCCAGCAGCCGACCGGGAGGAGAGACCCAGTACTTC NA TRBV5-1 TRBD2 TRBJ2-5
CATSPSGYEQFF TGTGCCACCAGCCCGAGTGGGTATGAGCAGTTCTTC NA TRBV24-1 NA TRBJ2-1
CASSRAPDGSPLHF TGTGCCAGCAGCCGGGCGCCAGACGGCTCACCCCTCCACTTT few TRBV3-1 NA TRBJ1-6
CASSSGVGTAERYNEQFF TGCGCCAGCAGCTCCGGGGTAGGGACAGCGGAAAGGTACAATGAGCAGTTCTTC few TRBV5-1 TRBD1 TRBJ2-1
CASSWTGGAVNEQFF TGTGCCAGCAGTTGGACAGGGGGCGCGGTGAATGAGCAGTTCTTC NA TRBV12-3/TRBV12-4 TRBD1 TRBJ2-1
CAISDVVGETQYF TGTGCCATCAGTGATGTGGTAGGAGAGACCCAGTACTTC few TRBV10-3 NA TRBJ2-5
CSVVPGQGMNTEAFF TGCAGCGTCGTCCCGGGACAGGGCATGAACACTGAAGCTTTCTTT few TRBV29-1 TRBD1 TRBJ1-1
CAISSGRGYEQYF TGTGCCATCAGTAGCGGGAGGGGATACGAGCAGTACTTC many TRBV10-3 TRBD2 TRBJ2-7
CASSYGAGASYEQYF TGTGCCAGCAGTTACGGAGCGGGAGCATCCTACGAGCAGTACTTC NA TRBV6-5 TRBD2 TRBJ2-7
CASSLRVDTQYF TGTGCCAGCAGTTTAAGGGTAGACACGCAGTATTTT many TRBV7-2 NA TRBJ2-3
CSARLAGNYNEQFF TGCAGTGCCCGACTAGCGGGAAACTACAATGAGCAGTTCTTC few TRBV20-1 TRBD2 TRBJ2-1
CASSLVGSTQYF TGTGCCAGCAGCTTAGTGGGTAGTACGCAGTATTTT NA TRBV7-9 NA TRBJ2-3
CASSLEQGPVFF TGTGCCAGCAGCTTAGAACAGGGTCCGGTTTTCTTT NA TRBV7-9 NA TRBJ1-1
CASSLTTWGTEQFF TGTGCCAGCAGCTTAACGACCTGGGGCACTGAGCAGTTCTTC NA TRBV7-3 NA TRBJ2-1
CASSLSAATNEKLFF TGCGCCAGCAGCTTGTCGGCAGCAACTAATGAAAAACTGTTTTTT NA TRBV5-1 NA TRBJ1-4
CAISEGSGHYGYTF TGTGCCATCAGTGAAGGGAGCGGACACTATGGCTACACCTTC few TRBV10-3 NA TRBJ1-2
CSALGSGNTIYF TGCAGTGCTTTGGGATCTGGAAACACCATATATTTT NA TRBV20-1 NA TRBJ1-3
CASSLHGTGVYEQYF TGTGCCAGCAGCTTGCATGGGACAGGGGTCTACGAGCAGTACTTC few TRBV7-2 TRBD1 TRBJ2-7
CASSGDSGNTIYF TGCGCCAGTTCGGGAGACTCTGGAAACACCATATATTTT few TRBV5-1 NA TRBJ1-3
CASSQAGQSTDTQYF TGCGCCAGCAGCCAAGCGGGACAGAGCACAGATACGCAGTATTTT NA TRBV4-3 TRBD1 TRBJ2-3